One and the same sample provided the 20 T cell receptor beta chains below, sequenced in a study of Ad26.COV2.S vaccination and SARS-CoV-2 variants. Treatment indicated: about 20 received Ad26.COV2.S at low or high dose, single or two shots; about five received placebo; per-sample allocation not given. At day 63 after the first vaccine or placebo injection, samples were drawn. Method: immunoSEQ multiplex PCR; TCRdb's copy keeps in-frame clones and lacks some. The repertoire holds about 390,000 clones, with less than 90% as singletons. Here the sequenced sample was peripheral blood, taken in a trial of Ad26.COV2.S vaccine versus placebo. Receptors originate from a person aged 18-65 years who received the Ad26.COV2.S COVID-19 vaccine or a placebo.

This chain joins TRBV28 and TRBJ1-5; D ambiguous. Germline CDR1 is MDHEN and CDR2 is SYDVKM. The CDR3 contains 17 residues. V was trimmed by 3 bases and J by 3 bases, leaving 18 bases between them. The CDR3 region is CASSFPASRIDNQPQHF. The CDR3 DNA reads TGTGCCAGCAGTTTCCCCGCCTCGCGTATCGACAATCAGCCCCAGCATTTT.

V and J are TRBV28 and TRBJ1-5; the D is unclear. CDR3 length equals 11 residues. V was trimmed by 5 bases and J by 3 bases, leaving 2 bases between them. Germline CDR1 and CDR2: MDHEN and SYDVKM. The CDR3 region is CASSANQPQHF. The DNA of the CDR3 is TGTGCCAGCAGTGCCAATCAGCCCCAGCATTTT.

CDR3 DNA: TGTGCCAGCAATTCCGGGACGTCCACCGGGGAGCTGTTTTTT. Translated: CASNSGTSTGELFF. V gene TRBV6-5 combines with J gene TRBJ2-2; perhaps D is TRBD1 or TRBD2 (5 bases each). CDR1 is MNHEY and CDR2 is SVGAGI in the germline V gene. The V end was cut by 7 bases, the J end by 4 bases, with 13 bases between. The CDR3 runs 14 residues.

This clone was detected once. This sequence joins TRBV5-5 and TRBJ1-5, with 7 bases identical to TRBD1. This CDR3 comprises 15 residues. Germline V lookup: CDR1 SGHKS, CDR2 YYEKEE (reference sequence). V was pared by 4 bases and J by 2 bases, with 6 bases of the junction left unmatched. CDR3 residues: CASSQEDRRNQPQHF. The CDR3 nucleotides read TGTGCCAGCAGCCAAGAGGACAGGCGCAATCAGCCCCAGCATTTT. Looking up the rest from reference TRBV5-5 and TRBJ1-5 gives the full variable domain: DAGVTQSPTHLIKTRGQQVTLRCSPISGHKSVSWYQQVLGQGPQFIFQYYEKEERGRGNFPDRFSARQFPNYSSELNVNALLLGDSALYLCASSQEDRRNQPQHFGDGTRLSIL.

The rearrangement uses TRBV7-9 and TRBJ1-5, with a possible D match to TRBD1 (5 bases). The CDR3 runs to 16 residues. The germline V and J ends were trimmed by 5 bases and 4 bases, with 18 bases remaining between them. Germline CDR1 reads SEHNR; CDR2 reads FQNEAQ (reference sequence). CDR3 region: CASSQGVGMRNQPQHF. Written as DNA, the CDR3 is TGTGCCAGCAGCCAAGGGGTAGGGATGAGGAATCAGCCCCAGCATTTT.

The CDR3 reads CASSPDPTRRWAEAFF. The CDR3 DNA sequence: TGCGCCAGCAGCCCGGACCCTACACGGCGGTGGGCTGAAGCTTTCTTT. V usage is TRBV5-1 and J usage is TRBJ1-1, with no clear D. The V end was cut by 4 bases, the J end by 6 bases, with 22 bases between. The CDR3 is made up of 16 amino acids. Germline CDR1 reads SGHRS; CDR2 reads YFSETQ.

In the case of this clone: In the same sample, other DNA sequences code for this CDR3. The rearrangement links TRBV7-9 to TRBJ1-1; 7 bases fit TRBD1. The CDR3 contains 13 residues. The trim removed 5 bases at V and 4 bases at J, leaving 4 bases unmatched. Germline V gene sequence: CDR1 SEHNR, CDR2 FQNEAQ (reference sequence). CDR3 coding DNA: TGTGCCAGCAGCAGCAGGGGGGGCACTGAAGCTTTCTTT. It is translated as CASSSRGGTEAFF. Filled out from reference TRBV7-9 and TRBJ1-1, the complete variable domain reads DTGVSQNPRHKITKRGQNVTFRCDPISEHNRLYWYRQTLGQGPEFLTYFQNEAQLEKSRLLSDRFSAERPKGSFSTLEIQRTEQGDSAMYLCASSSRGGTEAFFGQGTRLTVV.

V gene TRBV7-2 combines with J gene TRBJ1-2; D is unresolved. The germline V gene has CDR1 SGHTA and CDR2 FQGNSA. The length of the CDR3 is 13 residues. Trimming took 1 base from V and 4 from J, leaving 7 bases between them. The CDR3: CASSLERLYGYTF. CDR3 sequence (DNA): TGTGCCAGCAGCTTAGAAAGGCTCTATGGCTACACCTTC.

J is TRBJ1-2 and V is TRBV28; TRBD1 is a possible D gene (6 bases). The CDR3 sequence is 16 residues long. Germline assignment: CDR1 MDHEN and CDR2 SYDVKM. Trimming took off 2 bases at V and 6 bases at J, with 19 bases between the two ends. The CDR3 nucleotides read TGTGCCAGCAGTTTAGTGTCGGGGGCGTCCCGGGATGGCTACACCTTC. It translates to CASSLVSGASRDGYTF.

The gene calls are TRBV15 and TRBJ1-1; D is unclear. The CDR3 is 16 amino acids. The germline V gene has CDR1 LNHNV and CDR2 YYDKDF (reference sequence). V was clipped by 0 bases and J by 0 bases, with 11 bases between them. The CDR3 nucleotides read TGTGCCACCAGCAGAGATGGGGAGAGCATGAACACTGAAGCTTTCTTT. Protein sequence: CATSRDGESMNTEAFF. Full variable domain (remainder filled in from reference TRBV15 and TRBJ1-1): DAMVIQNPRYQVTQFGKPVTLSCSQTLNHNVMYWYQQKSSQAPKLLFHYYDKDFNNEADTPDNFQSRRPNTSFCFLDIRSPGLGDTAMYLCATSRDGESMNTEAFFGQGTRLTVV.

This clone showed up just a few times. The CDR3 nucleotides are TGTGCCAGCAGGGTCGGCACTGAAGCTTTCTTT. Amino acids: CASRVGTEAFF. The V gene is TRBV12-3 or TRBV12-4, the J gene TRBJ1-1; no reliable D call. Trimming took off 6 bases at V and 4 bases at J, with 6 bases between the two ends. This CDR3 is built from 11 residues.

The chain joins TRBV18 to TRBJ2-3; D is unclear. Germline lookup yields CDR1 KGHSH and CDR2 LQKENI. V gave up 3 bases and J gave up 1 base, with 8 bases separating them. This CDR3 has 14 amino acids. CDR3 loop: CASSPHQGTDTQYF. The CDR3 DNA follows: TGTGCCAGCTCACCCCACCAGGGCACAGATACGCAGTATTTT.

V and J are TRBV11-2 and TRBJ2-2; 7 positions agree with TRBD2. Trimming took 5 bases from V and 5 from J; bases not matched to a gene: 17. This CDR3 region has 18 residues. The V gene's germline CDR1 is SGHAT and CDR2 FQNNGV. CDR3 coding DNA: TGTGCCAGCAGCCCACGGGCTAGCGGAGGGCGAGGGACCGGGGAGCTGTTTTTT. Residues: CASSPRASGGRGTGELFF.

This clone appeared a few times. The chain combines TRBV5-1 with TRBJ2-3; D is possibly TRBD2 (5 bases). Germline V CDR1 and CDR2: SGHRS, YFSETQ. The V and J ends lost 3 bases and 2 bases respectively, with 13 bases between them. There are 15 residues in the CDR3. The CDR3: CASSSGMSATDTQYF. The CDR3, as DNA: TGCGCCAGCAGCTCCGGGATGAGCGCCACAGATACGCAGTATTTT. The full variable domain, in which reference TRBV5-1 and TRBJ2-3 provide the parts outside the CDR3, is KAGVTQTPRYLIKTRGQQVTLSCSPISGHRSVSWYQQTPGQGLQFLFEYFSETQRNKGNFPGRFSGRQFSNSRSEMNVSTLELGDSALYLCASSSGMSATDTQYFGPGTRLTVL.

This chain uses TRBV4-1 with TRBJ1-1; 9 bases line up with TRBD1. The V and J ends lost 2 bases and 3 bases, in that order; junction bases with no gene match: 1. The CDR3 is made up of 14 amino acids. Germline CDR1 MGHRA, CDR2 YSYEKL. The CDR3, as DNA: TGCGCCAGCAGCCAAAACAGGGGGCACACTGAAGCTTTCTTT. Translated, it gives CASSQNRGHTEAFF.

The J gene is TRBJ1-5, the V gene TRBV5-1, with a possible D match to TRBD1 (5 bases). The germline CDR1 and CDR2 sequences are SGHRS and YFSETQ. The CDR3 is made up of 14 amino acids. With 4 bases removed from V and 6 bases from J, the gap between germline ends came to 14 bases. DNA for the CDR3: TGCGCCAGCAGCGAAGGGGACGCCTTTCAGCCCCAGCATTTT. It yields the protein CASSEGDAFQPQHF.

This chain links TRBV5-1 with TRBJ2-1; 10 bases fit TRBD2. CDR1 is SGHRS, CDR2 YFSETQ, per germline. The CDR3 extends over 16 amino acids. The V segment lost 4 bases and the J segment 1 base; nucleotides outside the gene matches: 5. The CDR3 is CASSPSGGQSYNEQFF. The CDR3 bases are TGCGCCAGCAGCCCTAGCGGGGGTCAATCCTACAATGAGCAGTTCTTC.

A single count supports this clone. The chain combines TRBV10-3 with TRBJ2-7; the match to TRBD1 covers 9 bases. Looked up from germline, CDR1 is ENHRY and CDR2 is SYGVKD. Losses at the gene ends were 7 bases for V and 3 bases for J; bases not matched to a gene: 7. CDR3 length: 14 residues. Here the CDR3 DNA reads TGTGCCATCAAACGCCGGGACAGGGACTACGAGCAGTACTTC. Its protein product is CAIKRRDRDYEQYF.

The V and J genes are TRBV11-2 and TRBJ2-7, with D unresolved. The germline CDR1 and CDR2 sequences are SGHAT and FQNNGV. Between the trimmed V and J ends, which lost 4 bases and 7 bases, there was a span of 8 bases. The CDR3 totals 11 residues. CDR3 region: CASSSAVEQYF. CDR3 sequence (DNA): TGTGCCAGCAGCTCGGCCGTGGAGCAGTACTTC.

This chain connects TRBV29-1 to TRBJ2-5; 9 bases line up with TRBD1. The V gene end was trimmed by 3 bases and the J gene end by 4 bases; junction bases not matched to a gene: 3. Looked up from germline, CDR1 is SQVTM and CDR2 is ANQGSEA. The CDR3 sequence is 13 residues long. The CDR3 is CSVDTGGRETQYF. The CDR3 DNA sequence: TGCAGCGTTGACACAGGGGGCCGAGAGACCCAGTACTTC.